This entry lists 9 T cell receptor beta chains sequenced from one sample in a study of a mutant IDH1 vaccine in newly diagnosed glioma. For these TCRs, the target antigens are not known. Time point given: week 35, safety follow-up. With topical imiquimod, each dose of the vaccine consisted of 300 ug of mutant IDH1 20-mer peptide. Assay used: immunoSEQ multiplex PCR; TCRdb lists only in-frame clones, some missing. The table has tens of thousands of clones, 81% seen once. This sample comprised PBMCs, obtained from a glioma patient whose treatment included an IDH1 peptide vaccine. The receptors shown here come from a middle-aged woman with glioma. Some clones in this sample may be carry-over from other donors' samples.

In nucleotides, the CDR3 is TGTGCCATCAGTGGCGGGCGAAGCGTGTCCGGGGAGCTGTTTTTT. It is translated as CAISGGRSVSGELFF. The chain links TRBV10-3 to TRBJ2-2; maybe TRBD2 (5 bases). This CDR3 region has 15 residues. The germline V and J ends were trimmed by 4 bases and 6 bases, with 15 bases remaining between them. Germline V CDR1 and CDR2: ENHRY, SYGVKD.

The chain links TRBV6-5 to TRBJ1-2, with D possibly TRBD1 on 5 matching bases. Looked up from germline, CDR1 is MNHEY and CDR2 is SVGAGI. The CDR3 consists of 12 residues. V lost 2 bases to trimming and J lost 10 bases, with 11 bases between them. The CDR3 DNA is TGTGCCAGCAGTTACGAAGTAGGGGACTACACCTTC. It is translated as CASSYEVGDYTF.

J is TRBJ2-1 and V is TRBV4-3; 9 nucleotides match TRBD2. This CDR3 has 15 residues. CDR1 is LGHNA and CDR2 is YSLEER in the germline V gene. Germline trimming cut 0 bases from V and 7 bases from J; bases unmatched to any gene: 4. The CDR3 protein is CASSQDPSGINEQFF. The CDR3 bases are TGCGCCAGCAGCCAAGATCCTAGCGGGATAAATGAGCAGTTCTTC.

The chain employs TRBV7-2 and TRBJ1-1; TRBD1 might be the D (5 bases). The CDR3 is 14 amino acids. The ends were cut back, 5 bases at V and 1 base at J, with 11 bases in the middle. Germline lookup yields CDR1 SGHTA and CDR2 FQGNSA. The CDR3 sequence: CASSRVGQNTEAFF. For the CDR3, the DNA is TGTGCCAGCAGCCGGGTGGGGCAGAACACTGAAGCTTTCTTT.

The V and J genes are TRBV25-1 and TRBJ2-7; possibly TRBD1 for D (6 bases). V shed 7 bases and J shed 0 bases, with 16 bases lying between them. The CDR3 covers 15 residues. Germline V gene lookup returns CDR1 MGHDK and CDR2 SYGVNS. CDR3 sequence (DNA): TGTGCCAGCACCCTAGACAGGTCACCCTCCTACGAGCAGTACTTC. It is translated as CASTLDRSPSYEQYF.

The chain uses TRBV7-2 and TRBJ2-7, with D tentatively TRBD2 (6 bases). With 1 base removed from V and 2 bases from J, the gap between germline ends came to 9 bases. Germline V gene sequence: CDR1 SGHTA, CDR2 FQGNSA. This CDR3 is built from 14 residues. The CDR3 region has the DNA TGTGCCAGCAGCTTAGGGGGCGGGACCTACGAGCAGTACTTC. Protein: CASSLGGGTYEQYF.

The rearrangement uses TRBV6-5 and TRBJ1-1; 10 bases align to TRBD1. Germline V lookup: CDR1 MNHEY, CDR2 SVGAGI. V shed 4 bases and J 11 bases; nucleotides not matched to a gene: 4. The CDR3 totals 12 residues. The CDR3 spells CASSSTGGDAFF. CDR3 bases: TGTGCCAGCAGTTCGACAGGGGGCGACGCTTTCTTT.

This chain joins TRBV5-4 and TRBJ2-5; D call uncertain. CDR1 is SGHNT and CDR2 is YYREEE in the germline V gene (reference sequence). The V and J ends lost 3 bases and 3 bases respectively, with 15 bases between them. The CDR3 has 15 amino acids. The CDR3, as DNA: TGTGCCAGCAGCTCCCCATCCATACTGAAAGAGACCCAGTACTTC. This translates into CASSSPSILKETQYF. The entire variable domain, with the rest obtained from reference TRBV5-4 and TRBJ2-5, is as follows: ETGVTQSPTHLIKTRGQQVTLRCSSQSGHNTVSWYQQALGQGPQFIFQYYREEENGRGNFPPRFSGLQFPNYSSELNVNALELDDSALYLCASSSPSILKETQYFGPGTRLLVL.

Within the sample, this clone is medium-sized (0.01 to 0.1%). The chain uses TRBV7-8 and TRBJ2-1; 11 bases fit TRBD1. V was pared by 4 bases and J by 13 bases, with 12 bases of the junction left unmatched. The CDR3 is 15 amino acids. Germline CDR1 and CDR2: SGHVS and FQNEAQ. The CDR3 DNA sequence: TGTGCCAGCAGCTCGGCCGGGACAGGGGGGATAAACCAGTTCTTC. It specifies CASSSAGTGGINQFF.